This passage covers 27 T cell receptor beta chains from one sample sequenced in a study of CD4 T cells in relation to SARS-CoV-2 and coronaviruses. The protocol was immunoSEQ multiplex PCR, while the TCRdb copy is restricted to in-frame clones and leaves out a portion. The sample contains tens of thousands of clones, about 70% of which appear only once. Unexposed donor CD4+ T cells date from about 2011-2019, before the COVID-19 pandemic. Isolation of CD4+ T cells took place after approximately 10 days in culture. These receptors' targets are unknown. What was sequenced was CD4+ T cells from PBMCs, cultured in vitro. The receptors shown here come from a human donor in good health.

The chain employs TRBV3-1 (or the pseudogene TRBV3-2) and TRBJ1-4; D may be TRBD1 (5 bases). The germline V gene encodes CDR1 LGHDT and CDR2 YNNKEL (reference sequence). The CDR3 sequence is 14 residues long. V lost 0 bases and J lost 10, with 12 bases in between. CDR3 sequence reads: CASSQDRLGLKLFF. CDR3 nucleotide sequence: TGTGCCAGCAGCCAAGATCGGCTGGGGCTAAAACTGTTTTTT.

The gene calls are TRBV9 and TRBJ2-3; 10 nucleotides agree with TRBD2. V trimming: 0 bases; J trimming: 1 base; junction bases outside the gene matches: 14. Per germline, CDR1 SGDLS and CDR2 YYNGEE. The CDR3 has 20 amino acids. The CDR3 reads CASSVAGLAGVVGRTDTQYF. DNA of the CDR3: TGTGCCAGCAGCGTAGCTGGGCTAGCGGGGGTAGTGGGGCGCACAGATACGCAGTATTTT. The whole variable domain, filled in from reference TRBV9 and TRBJ2-3, reads DSGVTQTPKHLITATGQRVTLRCSPRSGDLSVYWYQQSLDQGLQFLIQYYNGEERAKGNILERFSAQQFPDLHSELNLSSLELGDSALYFCASSVAGLAGVVGRTDTQYFGPGTRLTVL.

The chain combines TRBV7-2 with TRBJ1-6, with 7 bases that match TRBD1. The CDR3 contains 16 residues. Unmatched junction bases numbered 8, after V lost 4 bases and J lost 5 bases. Germline V gene sequence: CDR1 SGHTA, CDR2 FQGNSA. CDR3 residues: CASSSRQGGNNSPLHF. The CDR3 nucleotides are TGTGCCAGCAGCTCCCGACAGGGAGGTAATAATTCACCCCTCCACTTT.

The rearrangement links TRBV30 to TRBJ2-5; D ambiguous. In germline, CDR1 is GTSNPN, CDR2 SVGIG (reference sequence). The CDR3 loop spans 14 amino acids. Trimming took off 0 bases at V and 2 bases at J, with 10 bases between the two ends. In DNA, the CDR3 is TGTGCCTGGAGTGTACCTGGGTCACAAGAGACCCAGTACTTC. Protein: CAWSVPGSQETQYF.

The rearrangement links TRBV6-4 to TRBJ2-7; TRBD2 aligns across 9 bases. Germline loops: CDR1 MRHNA, CDR2 SNTAGT. With 6 bases clipped from V and 0 bases from J, the junction kept 9 bases outside the gene matches. CDR3 size: 16 residues. DNA for the CDR3: TGTGCCAGCAGGAGTAGCGGGAGCGGTAGCTCCTACGAGCAGTACTTC. This gives the protein CASRSSGSGSSYEQYF.

The chain joins TRBV6-5 to TRBJ2-3, with 7 nucleotides matching TRBD1. Per the germline V gene, CDR1 is MNHEY and CDR2 is SVGAGI. The CDR3 length is 13 residues. V lost 7 bases to trimming and J lost 8 bases; unmatched junction nucleotides: 9. The CDR3 loop reads CASTRDRDATQYF. CDR3 in DNA: TGTGCCAGCACGAGAGACAGGGACGCTACGCAGTATTTT.

The chain joins TRBV6-6 to TRBJ2-5, with D hard to call. The CDR3 is 11 amino acids. Trimming pared 2 bases from V and 5 bases from J, leaving 3 bases between. CDR1 MNHNY and CDR2 SVGAGI come from the germline V gene (reference sequence). DNA for the CDR3: TGTGCCAGCAGTTACGTGGAGACCCAGTACTTC. Its protein product is CASSYVETQYF.

This chain links TRBV4-3 with TRBJ1-4, with D unclear. V lost 1 base, J lost 6 bases, and 12 bases lay in between. Germline assignment: CDR1 LGHNA and CDR2 YSLEER. This CDR3 contains 15 residues. The CDR3 DNA sequence: TGCGCCAGCAGCCAAGCCGAAAGGTCCGATGAAAAACTGTTTTTT. Its protein product is CASSQAERSDEKLFF.

V usage is TRBV12-3 or TRBV12-4 and J usage is TRBJ2-5; D unclear. The CDR3 covers 13 residues. V lost 6 bases and J lost 1, with 9 bases in between. CDR3 loop: CASSRGTQETQYF. CDR3 bases: TGTGCCAGCAGCCGAGGAACCCAAGAGACCCAGTACTTC.

This clone was seen only a few times. This sequence joins TRBV4-1 and TRBJ2-2; 10 bases line up with TRBD1. CDR3 size: 21 residues. J gave up 6 bases and V 1 base, and 20 bases lay outside the gene matches. CDR1 and CDR2 from the germline V gene are MGHRA and YSYEKL. CDR3 residues: CASSQGLPTGGGESPAGELFF. The CDR3 DNA reads TGCGCCAGCAGCCAAGGGCTCCCGACAGGGGGCGGAGAAAGTCCGGCCGGGGAGCTGTTTTTT.

The chain is built from TRBV10-3 and TRBJ2-1, with D possibly TRBD2 on 6 matching bases. The germline V and J ends were trimmed by 3 bases and 8 bases, with 14 bases remaining between them. Germline loops: CDR1 ENHRY, CDR2 SYGVKD. The CDR3 is made up of 14 amino acids. The CDR3 coding sequence is TGTGCCATCAGTGATCCGGGAGAGCGATATGAGCAGTTCTTC. This codes for CAISDPGERYEQFF.

This sequence joins TRBV7-9 and TRBJ2-5; D possibly matches TRBD1 or TRBD2 (6 bases each). CDR3 length: 12 amino acids. Trimming removed 10 bases at V and 5 bases at J, with 14 bases between. CDR1 and CDR2 from the germline V gene are SEHNR and FQNEAQ (reference sequence). Here the CDR3 DNA reads TGTGCCACGGGGGCCTGGCGGGAGACCCAGTACTTC. It specifies CATGAWRETQYF.

The CDR3 spells CASSEARTFGNTIYF. The CDR3 DNA reads TGTGCCAGCAGTGAAGCGCGAACATTCGGAAACACCATATATTTT. The chain combines TRBV6-1 with TRBJ1-3; no firm D call. Germline lookup yields CDR1 MNHNS and CDR2 SASEGT. V was clipped by 0 bases and J by 4 bases, with 10 bases between them. This CDR3 is 15 amino acids long.

In this sample, this clone turned up a few times. The V gene is TRBV6-5, the J gene TRBJ1-6; the D gene is possibly TRBD1 (5 bases). The CDR3 totals 14 residues. Trimming pared 7 bases from V and 5 bases from J, leaving 12 bases between. Looked up from germline, CDR1 is MNHEY and CDR2 is SVGAGI. The CDR3 coding sequence is TGTGCCAGCATAGAAAGGGGAGATAATTCACCCCTCCACTTT. Its translation: CASIERGDNSPLHF.

The CDR3 sequence: CASSLSALAGSEQYF. CDR3 sequence (DNA): TGTGCCAGCAGCTTATCTGCACTAGCGGGAAGCGAGCAGTACTTC. This chain joins TRBV7-9 and TRBJ2-7; 10 bases align to TRBD2. The CDR3 extends over 15 amino acids. The junction had 7 bases not matched to a gene; V was cut back by 2 bases and J by 6 bases. Germline V gene sequence: CDR1 SEHNR, CDR2 FQNEAQ (reference sequence).

The rearrangement joins TRBV10-3 to TRBJ1-1, with 7 bases identical to TRBD1. Germline V gene sequence: CDR1 ENHRY, CDR2 SYGVKD. CDR3 size: 14 residues. V trimming: 6 bases; J trimming: 4 bases; junction bases outside the gene matches: 8. The chain's CDR3 is CAISPGQISTEAFF. The DNA of the CDR3 is TGTGCCATCAGCCCGGGACAGATTTCCACTGAAGCTTTCTTT.

The chain couples TRBV4-3 to TRBJ1-2; a possible D gene is TRBD1 (6 bases). CDR3 size: 14 residues. The V gene lost 1 base and the J gene lost 4 bases, with 10 bases spanning the gap. Per germline, CDR1 LGHNA and CDR2 YSLEER. CDR3 residues: CASSQARGTYGYTF. The DNA of the CDR3 is TGCGCCAGCAGCCAAGCGAGGGGGACCTATGGCTACACCTTC.

The J gene is TRBJ1-4, the V gene TRBV10-3; D gene unclear. Trimming left V 3 bases short and J 7 bases short, with 12 bases between. This CDR3 comprises 14 residues. Germline values: CDR1 ENHRY, CDR2 SYGVKD. The CDR3 loop is CAISDSGVGEKLFF. The CDR3 bases are TGTGCCATCAGTGATAGTGGTGTGGGTGAAAAACTGTTTTTT.

V usage is TRBV18 and J usage is TRBJ2-2; D is perhaps TRBD2 (5 bases). With 0 bases removed from V and 4 bases from J, the gap between germline ends came to 9 bases. The CDR3 runs 15 residues. In germline, CDR1 is KGHSH, CDR2 LQKENI. This chain's CDR3 is CASSPPSAGTGELFF. CDR3 in DNA: TGTGCCAGCTCACCACCGTCCGCGGGCACCGGGGAGCTGTTTTTT.

The chain is built from TRBV11-2 and TRBJ1-1, with D tentatively TRBD1 (6 bases). Germline CDR1 reads SGHAT; CDR2 reads FQNNGV. V was shortened by 1 base and J by 3 bases, with 9 bases between the two germline ends. This CDR3 has 14 amino acids. CDR3: CASSLAQGYTEAFF. CDR3 bases: TGTGCCAGCAGCTTAGCACAGGGTTACACTGAAGCTTTCTTT. Looking up the rest from reference TRBV11-2 and TRBJ1-1 gives the full variable domain: EAGVAQSPRYKIIEKRQSVAFWCNPISGHATLYWYQQILGQGPKLLIQFQNNGVVDDSQLPKDRFSAERLKGVDSTLKIQPAKLEDSAVYLCASSLAQGYTEAFFGQGTRLTVV.

The rearrangement uses TRBV6-2 or TRBV6-3 and TRBJ1-1, with 7 bases that match TRBD1. The CDR3 totals 19 residues. The J segment lost 0 bases and the V segment lost 2 bases, leaving 15 bases of the junction unmatched. CDR1 and CDR2 (germline): MNHEY, SVGEGT. CDR3 sequence reads: CASSYRKRPGQLMNTEAFF. CDR3 in DNA: TGTGCCAGCAGTTACCGCAAACGGCCGGGACAGCTTATGAACACTGAAGCTTTCTTT.

The chain joins TRBV6-2 or TRBV6-3 to TRBJ2-7; 9 bases agree with TRBD2. There are 13 residues in the CDR3. Looked up from germline, CDR1 is MNHEY and CDR2 is SVGEGT. The junction had 1 base not matched to a gene; V was cut back by 4 bases and J by 3 bases. The CDR3: CASSFSGGYEQYF. The CDR3 region has the DNA TGTGCCAGCAGTTTTAGCGGGGGCTACGAGCAGTACTTC.

This sequence joins TRBV19 and TRBJ2-7; 7 bases line up with TRBD2. Trimming at V came to 3 bases and at J to 3 bases, leaving 5 bases not matched to a gene. The CDR3 is 14 residues long. CDR1 and CDR2 (germline): LNHDA, SQIVND (reference sequence). The DNA of the CDR3 is TGTGCCAGTAGTATCACGGGGGGTGTCTACGAGCAGTACTTC. Residues: CASSITGGVYEQYF.

This chain connects TRBV7-3 to TRBJ2-5, with D uncertain. Germline loops: CDR1 SGHTA, CDR2 FQGTGA. The V and J ends lost 3 bases and 2 bases respectively, with 7 bases between them. This CDR3 region has 13 residues. DNA of the CDR3: TGTGCCAGCAGCTTCGGACCACAAGAGACCCAGTACTTC. As protein: CASSFGPQETQYF.

A few counts support this clone. The sample carries other DNA sequences with the same CDR3. This chain joins TRBV10-3 and TRBJ1-2; perhaps TRBD1 as D (5 bases). CDR1 and CDR2 from the germline V gene are ENHRY and SYGVKD. CDR3 size: 15 residues. Trimming removed 5 bases at V and 0 bases at J, with 13 bases between. CDR3 residues: CAISPGNQANYGYTF. As DNA, the CDR3 is TGTGCCATCAGTCCAGGGAATCAAGCTAACTATGGCTACACCTTC.

The chain is built from TRBV5-1 and TRBJ2-5, with 13 bases fitting TRBD2. Per the germline V gene, CDR1 is SGHRS and CDR2 is YFSETQ. Trimming removed 4 bases from V and 5 bases from J; junction bases left unmatched: 11. This CDR3 is 17 amino acids long. CDR3 nucleotides: TGCGCCAGCAGCCTCCAGATGACTAGCGGGAGGTTGGAGACCCAGTACTTC. This sequence encodes CASSLQMTSGRLETQYF.

The rearrangement links TRBV10-3 to TRBJ2-2, with TRBD2 matching over 8 bases. Germline CDR1 ENHRY, CDR2 SYGVKD. Trimming at V came to 4 bases and at J to 4 bases, leaving 8 bases not matched to a gene. This CDR3 contains 16 residues. The CDR3 DNA reads TGTGCCATCAGTGGGGGGGAAGCGGGAGCCACCGGGGAGCTGTTTTTT. Protein product: CAISGGEAGATGELFF.